This T cell receptor (beta chain) stems from a study of shared clonotypes between healthy human individuals. A remark on this clone: Its specificity is unknown.

Profiling relied on immunoSEQ multiplex PCR, and the TCRdb table lists in-frame clones only, not all of them. Of a few million clones in the sample, almost 96% were seen once. The germline gives CDR1 SGDLS, CDR2 YYNGEE. This CDR3 has 16 residues. The V segment lost 4 bases and the J segment 5 bases; nucleotides outside the gene matches: 9. Overall study findings and caveats: Enrolling few donors narrowed the genetic and exposure-history diversity that was represented.

This sequence originates from a man between 18 and 35 years old in good health. The chain is built from TRBV9 and TRBJ1-4; 9 bases are shared with TRBD1. The sequencing sample was made of naive CD4+ T cells sorted from blood. The subset denotes: CD45RA+ positively selected. The CDR3 DNA is TGTGCCAGCAGCCCACCCGGGACAGGGAGAAATGAAAAACTGTTTTTT. Residues: CASSPPGTGRNEKLFF.